This TCR beta chain is from a study of T cells after yellow fever vaccination. Points from the study as a whole: After the booster, 95% to 98% of CD4 and about nine tenths of CD8 primary-response clones were re-detected. Abundant bulk-population clonotypes could contaminate the FACS-sorted repertoires. Only a small proportion of the clonotypes turned up in both the CD4 and the CD8 compartments, likely arising from convergent recombination.

After removal of 6 bases from V and 3 bases from J, the junction contained 6 bases not matched to a gene. Per germline, CDR1 KGHSH and CDR2 LQKENI. The length of the CDR3 is 15 residues. Points on this clonotype: Its antigen remains unidentified.

A 5'RACE template-switching step, the method used to make TCR cDNA, added a universal primer site and UMIs. TCRdb independently ran MiXCR on the 5' RACE reads; one entry per CDR3 protein. The data show fewer than 450,000 distinct CDR3 sequences, approximately 8% seen once. The sequence came from a man younger than 35 who received the YFV17D yellow fever vaccine. The rearrangement joins TRBV18 to TRBJ2-1; TRBD1 matches 9 bases. The sequencing used PBMCs, collected roughly 45 days after the first yellow fever vaccination. This CDR3 is CASSRGQGSYNEQFF. The CDR3 bases are TGTGCCAGCTCCCGAGGACAGGGGAGCTACAATGAGCAGTTCTTC.